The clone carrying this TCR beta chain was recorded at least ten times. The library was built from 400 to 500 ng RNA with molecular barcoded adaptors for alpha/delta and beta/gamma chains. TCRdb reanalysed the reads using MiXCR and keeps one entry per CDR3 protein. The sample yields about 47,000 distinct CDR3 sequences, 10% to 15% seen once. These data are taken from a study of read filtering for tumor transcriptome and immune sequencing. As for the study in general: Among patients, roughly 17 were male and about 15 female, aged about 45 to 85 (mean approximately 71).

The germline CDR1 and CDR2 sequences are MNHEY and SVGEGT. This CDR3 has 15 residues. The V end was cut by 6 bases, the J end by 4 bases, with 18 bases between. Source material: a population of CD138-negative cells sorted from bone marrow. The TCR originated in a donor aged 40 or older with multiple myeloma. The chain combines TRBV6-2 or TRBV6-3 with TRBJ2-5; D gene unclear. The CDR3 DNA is TGTGCCAGCAGAGACCGGGCCTCGGAGACAGAGACCCAGTACTTC. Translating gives CASRDRASETETQYF.